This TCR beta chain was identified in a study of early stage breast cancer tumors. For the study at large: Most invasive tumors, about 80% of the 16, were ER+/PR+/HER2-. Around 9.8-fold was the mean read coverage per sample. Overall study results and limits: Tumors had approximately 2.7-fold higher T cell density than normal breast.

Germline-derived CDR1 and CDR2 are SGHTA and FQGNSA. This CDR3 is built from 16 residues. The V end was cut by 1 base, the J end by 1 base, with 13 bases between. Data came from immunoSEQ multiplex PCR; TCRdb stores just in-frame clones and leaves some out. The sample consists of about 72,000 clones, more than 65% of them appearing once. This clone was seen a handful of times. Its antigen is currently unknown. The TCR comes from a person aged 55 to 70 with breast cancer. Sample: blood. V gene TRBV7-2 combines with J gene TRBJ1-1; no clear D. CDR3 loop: CASSLVVGVRNTEAFF. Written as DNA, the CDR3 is TGTGCCAGCAGCTTAGTGGTCGGGGTTCGGAACACTGAAGCTTTCTTT.